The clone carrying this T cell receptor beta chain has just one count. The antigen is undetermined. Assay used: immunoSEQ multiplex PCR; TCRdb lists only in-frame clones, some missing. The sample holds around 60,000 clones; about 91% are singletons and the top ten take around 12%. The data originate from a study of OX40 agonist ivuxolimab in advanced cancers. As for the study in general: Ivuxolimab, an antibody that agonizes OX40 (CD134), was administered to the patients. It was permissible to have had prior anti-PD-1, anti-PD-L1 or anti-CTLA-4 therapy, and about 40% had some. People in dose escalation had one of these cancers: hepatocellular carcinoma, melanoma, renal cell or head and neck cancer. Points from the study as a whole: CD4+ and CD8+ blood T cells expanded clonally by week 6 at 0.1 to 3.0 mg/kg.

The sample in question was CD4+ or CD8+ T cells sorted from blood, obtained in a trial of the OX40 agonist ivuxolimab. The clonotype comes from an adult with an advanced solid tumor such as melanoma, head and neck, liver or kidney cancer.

The CDR3 DNA reads as TGTGCCACCACCCAGGGCCCTACTGAAGCTTTCTTT. Its translation: CATTQGPTEAFF. The chain combines TRBV15 with TRBJ1-1, with a tentative D call TRBD1 (5 bases). V shed 7 bases and J shed 5 bases, with 11 bases lying between them. Germline V gives CDR1 LNHNV, CDR2 YYDKDF (reference sequence). The CDR3 is made up of 12 amino acids.